The rows below give T cell receptor beta chains drawn from one sample of a study of long-term antiretroviral therapy in people with HIV. Clones were read by immunoSEQ multiplex PCR, and TCRdb kept only the in-frame ones, dropping some. Among around 35,000 clones, 97% were seen once, and the ten largest hold approximately 3%. Source: unsorted PBMCs, taken 6.9 years after starting antiretroviral therapy. The receptor set was obtained from a man younger than 45 with HIV. Each CDR3 is given with its conserved first and last residue. The D gene is left open where the match is weak. Clone size is stated in some rows and not others, as once, few, many or a class when expanded.

D,V,J,size,CDR3,DNA
.,TRBV25-1,TRBJ1-2,.,CASSEKDRDFYGYTF,TGTGCCAGCAGTGAGAAAGACAGAGACTTCTATGGCTACACCTTC
.,TRBV19,TRBJ1-1,.,CASRERMNTEAFF,TGTGCCTCCAGGGAACGCATGAACACTGAAGCTTTCTTT
TRBD1,TRBV7-9,TRBJ2-7,.,CASGPRGQIYEQYF,TGTGCCAGCGGCCCACGGGGACAGATCTACGAGCAGTACTTC
.,TRBV25-1,TRBJ2-1,.,CASSGLDEQFF,TGTGCCAGCAGTGGATTGGATGAGCAGTTCTTC
TRBD1,TRBV9,TRBJ2-7,.,CASSVTGGGYEQYF,TGTGCCAGCAGCGTTACAGGGGGAGGCTACGAGCAGTACTTC
.,TRBV29-1,TRBJ1-1,.,CSVEDDGSVTEAFF,TGCAGCGTTGAAGATGATGGTTCGGTCACTGAAGCTTTCTTT
.,TRBV7-3,TRBJ2-5,.,CASSFPATQYF,TGTGCCAGCAGCTTCCCTGCGACCCAGTACTTC
.,TRBV21-1,TRBJ2-7,.,CASSDNRGPGNRQYF,TGTGCCAGCAGTGACAACAGGGGGCCAGGAAATCGGCAGTACTTC
.,TRBV21-1,TRBJ1-4,.,CASSKILERLQGGEKLFF,TGTGCCAGCAGCAAAATCCTAGAACGGTTACAGGGCGGTGAAAAACTGTTTTTT
TRBD2,TRBV29-1,TRBJ2-3,.,CSVDPWTSGGEVTDTQYF,TGCAGCGTGGACCCGTGGACTAGCGGGGGGGAAGTCACAGATACGCAGTATTTT
.,TRBV15,TRBJ1-5,.,CATSRRLSGNQPQHF,TGTGCCACCAGCAGAAGACTTTCCGGCAATCAGCCCCAGCATTTT
.,TRBV5-4,TRBJ2-3,.,CASSPQGSGLTDTQYF,TGTGCCAGCAGCCCTCAGGGTAGCGGTCTCACAGATACGCAGTATTTT
TRBD2,TRBV5-6,TRBJ2-3,.,CASSLGLAGLTDTQYF,TGTGCCAGCAGCTTGGGCCTAGCGGGGCTAACAGATACGCAGTATTTT
TRBD1,TRBV7-8,TRBJ2-7,.,CASRPGQGWHEQYF,TGTGCCAGCAGGCCGGGACAGGGATGGCACGAGCAGTACTTC
.,TRBV6-5,TRBJ2-1,.,CASSYVNANEQFF,TGTGCCAGCAGTTATGTCAATGCCAATGAGCAGTTCTTC
.,TRBV6-5,TRBJ2-5,.,CASSYSGTLAGTQYF,TGTGCCAGCAGTTACTCAGGGACACTCGCGGGGACCCAGTACTTC
TRBD1,TRBV4-1,TRBJ2-3,.,CASSQDLADRVVIRADTQYF,TGCGCCAGCAGCCAAGATCTAGCCGACAGGGTGGTCATAAGGGCAGATACGCAGTATTTT
TRBD2,TRBV19,TRBJ2-3,.,CASSISGRGGADTQYF,TGTGCCAGTAGTATTTCGGGGCGGGGGGGAGCAGATACGCAGTATTTT
.,TRBV10-2,TRBJ1-1,.,CASRQGWITEAFF,TGCGCCAGCAGACAGGGATGGATCACTGAAGCTTTCTTT
.,TRBV7-2,TRBJ2-7,.,CASSLGTNYEQYF,TGTGCCAGCAGCTTAGGTACTAACTACGAGCAGTACTTC
.,TRBV20-1,TRBJ2-7,.,CSATRTGEQYF,TGCAGTGCTACTCGAACGGGGGAGCAGTACTTC
TRBD1,TRBV2,TRBJ2-7,.,CASSAGTEFYEQYF,TGTGCCAGCAGTGCGGGGACAGAGTTCTACGAGCAGTACTTC
TRBD2,TRBV7-2,TRBJ2-3,.,CASSSGTSGPPDTQYF,TGTGCCAGCAGCTCGGGGACTAGCGGTCCTCCAGATACGCAGTATTTT
.,TRBV30,TRBJ2-5,.,CAWSVGGETQYF,TGTGCCTGGAGTGTCGGCGGTGAGACCCAGTACTTC
.,TRBV7-2,TRBJ2-7,.,CASTSQPGYEQYF,TGTGCCAGCACCTCACAGCCGGGGTACGAGCAGTACTTC
.,TRBV9,TRBJ2-7,.,CASSVANGVGYEQYF,TGTGCCAGCAGCGTAGCGAATGGGGTCGGCTACGAGCAGTACTTC
.,TRBV6-5,TRBJ1-2,.,CASGNGNGYTF,TGTGCCAGCGGGAATGGTAACGGCTACACCTTC
TRBD1,TRBV18,TRBJ1-6,.,CASSLPGQGTYNSPLHF,TGTGCCAGCTCACTACCGGGACAGGGAACCTATAATTCACCCCTCCACTTT
.,TRBV12-5,TRBJ2-3,.,CASGLIPHTDTQYF,TGTGCTAGTGGTTTGATTCCGCACACAGATACGCAGTATTTT
.,TRBV4-3,TRBJ1-2,.,CASSQEIAMGALGYGYTF,TGCGCCAGCAGCCAAGAAATAGCGATGGGGGCGCTGGGCTATGGCTACACCTTC
TRBD2,TRBV6-1,TRBJ2-1,once,CASKTSGRPNEQFF,TGTGCCAGCAAAACTAGCGGGAGACCCAATGAGCAGTTCTTC
.,TRBV7-9,TRBJ1-1,.,CASTGNTVNTEAFF,TGTGCCAGCACCGGGAACACGGTGAACACTGAAGCTTTCTTT
TRBD1,TRBV2,TRBJ2-7,.,CASKGARREQYF,TGTGCCAGCAAGGGGGCGAGGAGAGAGCAGTACTTC
.,TRBV5-1,TRBJ1-1,.,CASSGEGWRTEAFF,TGCGCCAGCAGCGGAGAGGGGTGGCGAACTGAAGCTTTCTTT
TRBD1,TRBV6-1,TRBJ2-3,.,CASSEGQNTDTQYF,TGTGCCAGCAGTGAGGGACAGAACACAGATACGCAGTATTTT
.,TRBV4-2,TRBJ2-7,.,CASSQVQSSYEQYF,TGTGCCAGCAGCCAAGTACAGAGCTCCTACGAGCAGTACTTC
.,TRBV6-5,TRBJ2-5,.,CASSSIAMAVQETQYF,TGTGCCAGCAGTTCGATAGCTATGGCGGTCCAAGAGACCCAGTACTTC
.,TRBV6-6,TRBJ1-1,.,CASSYASSTEAFF,TGTGCCAGCAGTTACGCGAGTTCTACGGAAGCTTTCTTT
.,TRBV4-1,TRBJ1-2,.,CASSQDRNLYDGYTF,TGCGCCAGCAGCCAAGACCGGAATCTTTATGACGGCTACACCTTC
.,TRBV19,TRBJ1-5,.,CASGLSGGQPQHF,TGTGCCAGTGGTCTTTCGGGAGGGCAGCCCCAGCATTTT
.,TRBV30,TRBJ2-2,.,CAWSAPGAGELFF,TGTGCCTGGAGTGCCCCGGGGGCCGGGGAGCTGTTTTTT
TRBD2,TRBV9,TRBJ2-1,.,CASSVGREGRYNEQFF,TGTGCCAGCAGCGTAGGTCGGGAGGGCCGTTACAATGAGCAGTTCTTC